Detailed here is one T cell receptor (beta chain). Its antigen is still unknown. Clones were read by immunoSEQ multiplex PCR, and TCRdb kept only the in-frame ones, dropping some. The table lists 80,000 to 90,000 clones, about 89% of them singletons, with 4% to 5% in the top ten. This sample was included in a study of T cell responses to AZD1222 COVID-19 vaccine. Study results and caveats: The number of AZD1222 recipients seropositive at baseline was only 5 to 7. The donors showed a predominance of white British ancestry and of females, with possible underestimation of clonal diversity. Reports say nearly half of spike-specific TCRs go after unmutated variant regions. Repertoires were obtained solely post-peak T cell response.

The clonotype was recovered from an adult who received the AZD1222 COVID-19 vaccine. Sequencing was performed on peripheral blood, taken 28 days after the second AZD1222 dose.

Here the CDR3 reads CASHRGQETQYF. CDR3 in DNA: TGTGCCAGCCACAGGGGGCAAGAGACCCAGTACTTC. The chain combines TRBV2 with TRBJ2-5, with 8 bases matching TRBD1. This CDR3 has 12 residues. CDR1 SNHLY and CDR2 FYNNEI come from the germline V gene. Trimming took 8 bases from V and 2 from J; bases not matched to a gene: 1.